These 14 T cell receptor beta chains share one sample of origin, sequenced in a study of cytomegalovirus exposure and HLA in healthy donors. PCR involved 60 Vbeta and 13 Jbeta primers. This table comes from immunoSEQ multiplex PCR, and its TCRdb copy is limited to in-frame clones, with some not included. The data contain under 200,000 clones, 80% to 85% of them singletons. Input material: PBMCs. The receptors originated from a girl aged 2 to 10 in good health and CMV-seropositive.

This chain joins TRBV29-1 and TRBJ2-5; no clear D. V lost 7 bases and J 5 bases, leaving 14 bases between the germline ends. Per the germline V gene, CDR1 is SQVTM and CDR2 is ANQGSEA. CDR3 length: 12 residues. The CDR3 nucleotides are TGCAGCGCCGAGGCCCTTACGGAGACCCAGTACTTC. This sequence encodes CSAEALTETQYF.

This chain links TRBV5-6 with TRBJ1-1, with 10 bases fitting TRBD1. This CDR3 comprises 14 residues. The germline gives CDR1 SGHDT, CDR2 YYEEEE. V was pared by 4 bases and J by 7 bases, with 7 bases of the junction left unmatched. The CDR3 region is CASSAGTGAREAFF. The CDR3 bases are TGTGCCAGCAGCGCCGGGACAGGGGCCCGTGAAGCTTTCTTT.

About this clone: Other nucleotide sequences from this sample produce the same CDR3. The V gene is TRBV27, the J gene TRBJ1-5; D unresolved. The CDR3 has 14 residues. V lost 1 base to trimming and J lost 2 bases, with 6 bases between them. The germline V gene encodes CDR1 MNHEY and CDR2 SMNVEV (reference sequence). The CDR3 bases are TGTGCCAGCAGTTTATTCCGGGGCAATCAGCCCCAGCATTTT. Translation: CASSLFRGNQPQHF.

This clone has a handful of counts. V usage is TRBV5-1 and J usage is TRBJ2-1, with D uncertain. Germline V gene data show CDR1 as SGHRS and CDR2 as YFSETQ. With 3 bases removed from V and 8 bases from J, the gap between germline ends came to 15 bases. This CDR3 comprises 14 residues. The CDR3, as DNA: TGCGCCAGCAGCTCTGGTCATACGTCGGATGAGCAGTTCTTC. Its translation: CASSSGHTSDEQFF.

V usage is TRBV2 and J usage is TRBJ2-1; D not resolved. Trimming took 2 bases from V and 0 from J, leaving 5 bases between them. Germline assignment: CDR1 SNHLY and CDR2 FYNNEI. CDR3 length equals 14 residues. As DNA, the CDR3 is TGTGCCAGCAGTGAAACTTTCTCCTACAATGAGCAGTTCTTC. Its protein is CASSETFSYNEQFF.

This clone has more than one count but fewer than ten. The gene calls are TRBV19 and TRBJ1-4; 8 bases line up with TRBD1. Looked up from germline, CDR1 is LNHDA and CDR2 is SQIVND (reference sequence). Trimming cost V 1 base and J 4 bases; bases outside gene matches: 11. The length of the CDR3 is 18 residues. The CDR3 DNA sequence: TGTGCCAGTAGTATAGGGGCCGGATCAGGGGGCTTTAATGAAAAACTGTTTTTT. Protein sequence: CASSIGAGSGGFNEKLFF.

The rearrangement joins TRBV27 to TRBJ2-7, with a weak D call TRBD2 (5 bases). Germline assignment: CDR1 MNHEY and CDR2 SMNVEV (reference sequence). This CDR3 is 12 amino acids long. The V and J ends lost 3 bases and 11 bases respectively, with 14 bases between them. Here the CDR3 reads CASSFARGPKYF. The DNA of the CDR3 is TGTGCCAGCAGTTTTGCCAGAGGGCCCAAGTACTTC.

The rearrangement links TRBV28 to TRBJ2-3; perhaps TRBD2 as D (5 bases). CDR1 and CDR2 (germline): MDHEN, SYDVKM. The CDR3 sequence is 16 residues long. V was shortened by 4 bases and J by 0 bases, with 14 bases between the two germline ends. CDR3 loop: CASSSWRLSSTDTQYF. The CDR3 bases are TGTGCCAGCAGTTCCTGGAGGCTGTCTAGCACAGATACGCAGTATTTT.

J is TRBJ2-7 and V is TRBV6-1; D is perhaps TRBD2 (6 bases). Germline V lookup: CDR1 MNHNS, CDR2 SASEGT. The CDR3 covers 13 residues. V was shortened by 6 bases and J by 2 bases, with 11 bases between the two germline ends. The CDR3 DNA is TGTGCCAGCAGCCGCGGGGATGCCTACGAGCAGTACTTC. It is translated as CASSRGDAYEQYF.

CDR3 nucleotides: TGTGCCAGTAGTATCTACCTGGGCCATAGCAATCAGCCCCAGCATTTT. Protein product: CASSIYLGHSNQPQHF. The chain employs TRBV19 and TRBJ1-5; D is unclear. From germline, CDR1 is LNHDA and CDR2 SQIVND (reference sequence). The CDR3 is made up of 16 amino acids. V was shortened by 3 bases and J by 0 bases, with 12 bases between the two germline ends.

The V and J genes are TRBV4-2 and TRBJ2-7, with 8 bases matching TRBD1. Per germline, CDR1 LGHNA and CDR2 YNFKEQ. The V gene end was trimmed by 2 bases and the J gene end by 0 bases; junction bases not matched to a gene: 12. The CDR3 is 18 residues long. The CDR3 sequence: CASSQYFVGQEPSYEQYF. CDR3 DNA: TGTGCCAGCAGCCAATATTTCGTGGGACAGGAGCCCTCCTACGAGCAGTACTTC.

V is TRBV5-1 and J is TRBJ2-5, with 14 nucleotides matching TRBD2. The CDR3 runs 17 residues. Trimming cost V 1 base and J 5 bases; bases outside gene matches: 7. From germline, CDR1 is SGHRS and CDR2 YFSETQ. Here the CDR3 DNA reads TGCGCCAGCAGCTTGAGGGGACTAGCGGGAGTTAAGGAGACCCAGTACTTC. Translated: CASSLRGLAGVKETQYF.

The chain carries TRBV30 and TRBJ1-2; tentative D call: TRBD1 (6 bases). V shed 0 bases and J shed 6 bases, with 14 bases lying between them. The CDR3 totals 14 residues. Germline CDR1 and CDR2: GTSNPN and SVGIG (reference sequence). CDR3: CAWSVGGRVDGYTF. In DNA form, the CDR3 reads TGTGCCTGGAGTGTGGGGGGGCGCGTCGATGGCTACACCTTC. Looking up the rest from reference TRBV30 and TRBJ1-2 gives the full variable domain: SQTIHQWPATLVQPVGSPLSLECTVEGTSNPNLYWYRQAAGRGLQLLFYSVGIGQISSEVPQNLSASRPQDRQFILSSKKLLLSDSGFYLCAWSVGGRVDGYTFGSGTRLTVV.

The rearrangement links TRBV4-1 to TRBJ1-2, with 11 bases fitting TRBD1. The CDR3 is 15 residues long. The V gene's germline CDR1 is MGHRA and CDR2 YSYEKL. V shed 4 bases, J shed 7 bases, and the junction held 8 bases outside the gene matches. CDR3 coding DNA: TGCGCCAGCAGCCGACCGGGACAGGGGGGATCTGGCTACACCTTC. It yields the protein CASSRPGQGGSGYTF.